The 21 T cell receptor beta chains below come from one sample, sequenced in a study of T cells after yellow fever vaccination. TCRdb redid the calling of the 5' RACE reads with MiXCR, one entry per CDR3 protein. The data show about 160,000 distinct CDR3 sequences, about a tenth seen once. The sample was CD8+ T cells sorted from PBMCs, taken 45 days after the yellow fever booster vaccination. The receptors stem from a man between 18 and 35 years old who received the YFV17D yellow fever vaccine.

The J gene is TRBJ1-5, the V gene TRBV5-6; D is unclear. The length of the CDR3 is 12 residues. Germline V CDR1 and CDR2: SGHDT, YYEEEE. V lost 3 bases and J 4 bases, leaving 5 bases between the germline ends. CDR3 nucleotides: TGTGCCAGCAGCTGGTTAAATCAGCCCCAGCATTTT. It is translated as CASSWLNQPQHF.

This clonotype was observed many times. The chain uses TRBV7-6 and TRBJ2-5; D is undetermined. Germline V CDR1 and CDR2: SGHVS, FNYEAQ. V gave up 1 base and J gave up 5 bases, with 11 bases separating them. This CDR3 has 14 amino acids. The DNA of the CDR3 is TGTGCCAGCAGCTTAGAGCCCGGGCGGGAGACCCAGTACTTC. Its protein is CASSLEPGRETQYF.

This clonotype occurred a few times. The chain links TRBV25-1 to TRBJ2-1, with D hard to call. Germline-derived CDR1 and CDR2 are MGHDK and SYGVNS. Between the trimmed V and J ends, which lost 2 bases and 9 bases, there was a span of 11 bases. The CDR3 is 13 residues long. The CDR3 bases are TGTGCCAGCAGTGAAGTAAGTTTGGTTGAGCAGTTCTTC. Translation gives CASSEVSLVEQFF.

This clonotype has a handful of counts. This chain joins TRBV4-3 and TRBJ1-1; the D gene is possibly TRBD1 (5 bases). Looked up from germline, CDR1 is LGHNA and CDR2 is YSLEER. The CDR3 totals 13 residues. V lost 0 bases, J lost 5 bases, and 7 bases lay in between. The CDR3 sequence: CASSQDGGTEAFF. DNA of the CDR3: TGCGCCAGCAGCCAAGATGGGGGAACTGAAGCTTTCTTT.

This chain joins TRBV4-2 and TRBJ2-3, with 9 bases that match TRBD2. Germline CDR1 and CDR2: LGHNA and YNFKEQ. J gave up 3 bases and V 1 base, and 2 bases lay outside the gene matches. The CDR3 runs 15 residues. The CDR3 sequence: CASSQASGETDTQYF. The CDR3 DNA is TGTGCCAGCAGCCAAGCTAGCGGGGAGACAGATACGCAGTATTTT.

This clonotype turned up a few times. The chain has TRBV10-2 and TRBJ2-5; 12 bases agree with TRBD2. CDR1 and CDR2 (germline): WSHSY, SAAADI. The CDR3 has 15 amino acids. After removal of 6 bases from V and 4 bases from J, the junction contained 6 bases not matched to a gene. The CDR3 sequence: CASRRSSGGVETQYF. CDR3 nucleotides: TGCGCCAGCAGAAGGTCTAGCGGGGGGGTAGAGACCCAGTACTTC.

This clonotype came up many times. J is TRBJ2-1 and V is TRBV4-3, with 9 bases that match TRBD2. Trimming at V came to 4 bases and at J to 3 bases, leaving 10 bases not matched to a gene. The CDR3 is made up of 17 amino acids. Germline assignment: CDR1 LGHNA and CDR2 YSLEER. The CDR3 spells CASSPYGRGGLYNEQFF. The CDR3 nucleotides are TGCGCCAGCAGCCCCTATGGGCGGGGGGGCCTCTACAATGAGCAGTTCTTC.

This clonotype was seen a few times. This chain joins TRBV4-2 and TRBJ2-7; D gene uncertain. The CDR3 runs to 15 residues. Trimming left V 2 bases short and J 5 bases short, with 16 bases between. Germline CDR1 reads LGHNA; CDR2 reads YNFKEQ. The CDR3 region has the DNA TGTGCCAGCAGCCAACCGGAAGTCCAGTCCCACGAGCAGTACTTC. It codes for CASSQPEVQSHEQYF.

The chain employs TRBV11-2 and TRBJ1-4, with TRBD1 matching 8 bases. The CDR3 consists of 15 residues. Germline-derived CDR1 and CDR2 are SGHAT and FQNNGV. The J segment lost 8 bases and the V segment lost 1 base, leaving 6 bases of the junction unmatched. The CDR3 loop reads CASSLVDRAGEKLFF. The CDR3 DNA is TGTGCCAGCAGCTTAGTGGACAGGGCGGGGGAAAAACTGTTTTTT. Complete variable domain (other parts from reference TRBV11-2 and TRBJ1-4): EAGVAQSPRYKIIEKRQSVAFWCNPISGHATLYWYQQILGQGPKLLIQFQNNGVVDDSQLPKDRFSAERLKGVDSTLKIQPAKLEDSAVYLCASSLVDRAGEKLFFGSGTQLSVL.

This clonotype was found a few times. The V and J genes are TRBV5-5 and TRBJ2-5, with 8 nucleotides matching TRBD1. The CDR3 has 15 residues. V shed 0 bases, J shed 3 bases, and the junction held 4 bases outside the gene matches. CDR1 is SGHKS, CDR2 YYEKEE, per germline (reference sequence). The CDR3 DNA reads TGTGCCAGCAGCTTGGTTGTGACAGGGGAAGAGACCCAGTACTTC. The encoded protein is CASSLVVTGEETQYF.

In DNA, the CDR3 is TGTGCTAGTGGTTCGACTAGTTCGTTCAATGAGCAGTTCTTC. This codes for CASGSTSSFNEQFF. The J gene is TRBJ2-1, the V gene TRBV12-5; a weak D match, TRBD2 (6 bases). CDR1 LGHNT and CDR2 FRNRAP come from the germline V gene. Trimming removed 4 bases from V and 6 bases from J, with 13 bases in between. This CDR3 region has 14 residues.

The chain joins TRBV3-1 to TRBJ2-7; TRBD2 agrees at 7 bases. Germline V lookup: CDR1 LGHDT, CDR2 YNNKEL (reference sequence). The junction had 11 bases not matched to a gene; V was cut back by 1 base and J by 5 bases. CDR3 length equals 16 residues. The CDR3, as DNA: TGTGCCAGCAGCCAAGGTCCGGGGGGTATCTTCAACGAGCAGTACTTC. It is translated as CASSQGPGGIFNEQYF.

The chain employs TRBV14 and TRBJ2-1; TRBD1 is a possible D gene (5 bases). V lost 5 bases, J lost 4 bases, and 12 bases lay in between. The CDR3 spans 14 residues. Germline lookup yields CDR1 SGHDN and CDR2 FVKESK. The CDR3 DNA sequence: TGTGCCAGCAGCGCGGCAGGGAAATACAATGAGCAGTTCTTC. It yields the protein CASSAAGKYNEQFF.

This clonotype has at least ten counts. This rearrangement joins TRBV27 to TRBJ2-7; the match to TRBD1 covers 9 bases. Trimming removed 4 bases from V and 5 bases from J; junction bases left unmatched: 12. CDR1 and CDR2 from the germline V gene are MNHEY and SMNVEV (reference sequence). CDR3 length equals 16 residues. This chain's CDR3 is CASSSTIWDRVHEQYV. CDR3 bases: TGTGCCAGCAGTTCAACCATCTGGGACAGGGTACACGAGCAGTACGTC.

There are a few counts of this clonotype. The chain is built from TRBV7-8 and TRBJ2-3; D gene ambiguous. The germline V and J ends were trimmed by 0 bases and 10 bases, with 5 bases remaining between them. Germline V CDR1 and CDR2: SGHVS, FQNEAQ. The CDR3 spans 11 residues. The CDR3 reads CASSLAFAQYF. As DNA, the CDR3 is TGTGCCAGCAGCTTAGCTTTTGCGCAGTATTTT. Full variable domain (rest looked up from reference TRBV7-8 and TRBJ2-3): GAGVSQSPRYKVAKRGQDVALRCDPISGHVSLFWYQQALGQGPEFLTYFQNEAQLDKSGLPSDRFFAERPEGSVSTLKIQRTQQEDSAVYLCASSLAFAQYFGPGTRLTVL.

This clonotype has a count of ten or more. The chain joins TRBV2 to TRBJ2-1; TRBD2 agrees at 11 bases. The germline V gene has CDR1 SNHLY and CDR2 FYNNEI. CDR3 length equals 17 residues. The J segment lost 7 bases and the V segment lost 8 bases, leaving 16 bases of the junction unmatched. CDR3 region: CASGTPELAGEENEQFF. The CDR3, as DNA: TGTGCCAGCGGCACTCCCGAACTAGCGGGGGAAGAGAATGAGCAGTTCTTC.

This clonotype was counted ten times or more. For the CDR3, the DNA is TGTGCCAGCAGCTTAGTAGGTCCACGGAGGGATTCACCCCTCCACTTT. It yields the protein CASSLVGPRRDSPLHF. The gene calls are TRBV7-2 and TRBJ1-6; no firm D call. Germline assignment: CDR1 SGHTA and CDR2 FQGNSA. This CDR3 is built from 16 residues. Deletions cut 1 base from V and 8 bases from J, with 15 bases between.

This clonotype was seen a few times. This CDR3 reads CASSGGTFSSYEQYF. The CDR3 DNA follows: TGCGCCAGCAGCGGCGGGACATTTTCCTCCTACGAGCAGTACTTC. The chain uses TRBV5-1 and TRBJ2-7; the D gene could be TRBD1 or TRBD2 (6 bases each). V gave up 4 bases and J gave up 0 bases, with 14 bases separating them. Germline values: CDR1 SGHRS, CDR2 YFSETQ. The CDR3 totals 15 residues.

The rearrangement joins TRBV5-6 to TRBJ2-3, with 12 bases aligning to TRBD2. The CDR3 consists of 14 residues. The junction had 1 base not matched to a gene; V was cut back by 5 bases and J by 3 bases. Per germline, CDR1 SGHDT and CDR2 YYEEEE. CDR3 protein: CASSTSGRTDTQYF. The CDR3 nucleotides are TGTGCCAGCAGTACTAGCGGGAGGACAGATACGCAGTATTTT.

The CDR3 sequence is CASTSQDTQYF. CDR3 bases: TGTGCCAGCACCTCCCAGGATACGCAGTATTTT. V and J are TRBV4-2 and TRBJ2-3; the D is unclear. The CDR3 is made up of 11 amino acids. The germline gives CDR1 LGHNA, CDR2 YNFKEQ. Between the trimmed V and J ends, which lost 7 bases and 6 bases, there was a span of 8 bases.

In this sample, this clonotype turned up many times. The chain recombines TRBV7-6 with TRBJ2-2; weak D call: TRBD1 (5 bases). This CDR3 has 15 amino acids. Trimming shortened V by 8 bases and J by 4 bases, and 17 bases separated the two germline ends. Germline-derived CDR1 and CDR2 are SGHVS and FNYEAQ. Here the CDR3 reads CASQSLTDSTGELFF. As DNA, the CDR3 is TGTGCCAGCCAGTCCCTAACCGACAGCACCGGGGAGCTGTTTTTT. The whole variable domain, remainder taken from reference TRBV7-6 and TRBJ2-2, is GAGVSQSPRYKVTKRGQDVALRCDPISGHVSLYWYRQALGQGPEFLTYFNYEAQQDKSGLPNDRFSAERPEGSISTLTIQRTEQRDSAMYRCASQSLTDSTGELFFGEGSRLTVL.